These T cell receptor beta chains were read from a single sample in a study of human T cells and chemical hapten exposure. TCRdb analysed the RACE reads with MiXCR anew, one entry per CDR3 protein. The repertoire consists of tens of thousands of distinct CDR3 sequences, with about 9.9% occurring once and the leading ten covering about 1.7%. The source material was whole blood, sampled in connection with sensitization to the hapten diphenylcyclopropenone (DPC). These receptors originate from a woman in her 50s with alopecia areata. Some clones in this sample may be carry-over from other donors' samples. Each CDR3 is given with its conserved first and last residue. A D gene is named only where the DNA matches it firmly. Some rows have no size entry. The others give once, few or many, or a class for an expanded clone.

j_call,v_call,d_call,clone_size,cdr3_aa,cdr3_nt
TRBJ1-6,TRBV7-9,NA,many,CASSVTGGSNSPLHF,TGTGCCAGCAGCGTCACCGGGGGTAGTAATTCACCCCTCCACTTT
TRBJ2-5,TRBV4-1,NA,many,CASSLHRDPDRTQYF,TGCGCCAGCAGCTTACACCGGGACCCCGATAGGACCCAGTACTTC
TRBJ1-6,TRBV6-6,NA,many,CASSYRPNSPLHF,TGTGCCAGCAGTTACAGACCAAATTCACCCCTCCACTTT
TRBJ1-1,TRBV29-1,NA,few,CSLRQSNTEAFF,TGCAGCCTGCGACAGTCGAACACTGAAGCTTTCTTT
TRBJ1-2,TRBV2,NA,many,CASSGQRANYGYTF,TGTGCCAGCAGCGGGCAGAGAGCTAACTATGGCTACACCTTC
TRBJ1-1,TRBV12-3/TRBV12-4,NA,many,CASSREASNTEAFF,TGTGCCAGCAGCCGGGAGGCTTCGAACACTGAAGCTTTCTTT
TRBJ2-7,TRBV5-6,NA,NA,CASAPDSNSYEQYF,TGTGCCAGCGCCCCGGACAGCAACTCCTACGAGCAGTACTTC
TRBJ1-2,TRBV12-3/TRBV12-4,TRBD1,many,CASSFEDRAHGYTF,TGTGCCAGCAGTTTCGAGGACAGGGCCCATGGCTACACCTTC
TRBJ1-1,TRBV21-1,NA,many,CASSKVPGRGTEAFF,TGTGCCAGCAGCAAAGTTCCAGGGAGAGGCACTGAAGCTTTCTTT
TRBJ2-1,TRBV5-4,NA,many,CASSIPGTPLDEQFF,TGTGCCAGCAGCATTCCCGGGACGCCTTTAGATGAGCAGTTCTTC
TRBJ1-1,TRBV7-6,NA,NA,CASSSLFGGTEAFF,TGTGCCAGCAGCTCCCTTTTCGGTGGCACTGAAGCTTTCTTT
TRBJ2-4,TRBV7-2,TRBD1,many,CASSFGQGLQYF,TGTGCCAGCAGCTTTGGACAGGGTCTTCAGTACTTC
TRBJ2-7,TRBV18,NA,NA,CASSPLDRYEQYF,TGTGCCAGCTCACCTCTTGACAGATACGAGCAGTACTTC
TRBJ1-3,TRBV7-2,NA,many,CASSLSTGGNTIYF,TGTGCCAGCAGTCTTTCCACAGGAGGAAACACCATATATTTT
TRBJ2-7,TRBV20-1,NA,few,CSAEGYYEQYF,TGCAGTGCGGAAGGGTACTACGAGCAGTACTTC
TRBJ2-3,TRBV7-9,TRBD2,many,CASSPSGGATDTQYF,TGTGCCAGCAGCCCCAGCGGGGGGGCAACAGATACGCAGTATTTT
TRBJ1-6,TRBV10-3,TRBD1,many,CAISDRQGRSPLHF,TGTGCCATCAGTGATAGACAGGGGAGATCACCCCTCCACTTT
TRBJ2-7,TRBV28,NA,few,CASRRQSEQYF,TGTGCCAGCAGACGACAGTCCGAGCAGTACTTC
TRBJ1-2,TRBV10-3,NA,NA,CAISDRDHANYGYTF,TGTGCCATCAGTGACCGGGACCACGCTAACTATGGCTACACCTTC
TRBJ2-7,TRBV18,NA,NA,CASSPSSGRGRYF,TGTGCCAGCTCACCTAGTTCTGGACGAGGGCGGTACTTC
TRBJ1-4,TRBV7-9,TRBD1,many,CASSSSKGQGDEKLFF,TGTGCCAGCAGCTCCAGTAAGGGACAGGGGGATGAAAAACTGTTTTTT
TRBJ1-5,TRBV27,TRBD1,many,CASSPQGVIGNQPQHF,TGTGCCAGCAGTCCCCAGGGGGTGATAGGCAATCAGCCCCAGCATTTT
TRBJ1-6,TRBV27,TRBD1,many,CASRRQGSYNSPLHF,TGTGCCAGCCGGCGACAGGGCTCCTATAATTCACCCCTCCACTTT
TRBJ2-7,TRBV18,TRBD1,few,CASSPLDRGFNYEQYF,TGTGCCAGCTCACCGTTGGACAGGGGGTTTAACTACGAGCAGTACTTC
TRBJ2-7,TRBV4-1,TRBD2,many,CASSPGLGSSYEQYF,TGCGCCAGCAGCCCGGGACTAGGATCTAGCTACGAGCAGTACTTC
TRBJ2-3,TRBV4-1,TRBD2,few,CASSQLAGGLYTQYF,TGCGCCAGCAGCCAACTAGCGGGGGGGCTATATACGCAGTATTTT
TRBJ2-7,TRBV4-1,TRBD2,NA,CASSQASRGGGYSYEQYF,TGCGCCAGCAGCCAAGCGTCGCGCGGCGGGGGGTACTCCTACGAGCAGTACTTC
TRBJ2-7,TRBV10-3,NA,NA,CAISSLQGRTYEQYF,TGTGCCATCAGCTCTCTCCAGGGAAGGACCTACGAGCAGTACTTC
TRBJ2-5,TRBV11-2,NA,NA,CAVGRLGETQYF,TGTGCCGTCGGTCGGTTGGGGGAGACCCAGTACTTC
TRBJ2-5,TRBV3-1,TRBD2,few,CASSLRTSGSETQYF,TGTGCCAGCAGCCTCAGGACTAGCGGGAGTGAGACCCAGTACTTC
TRBJ1-2,TRBV29-1,NA,many,CSVAEGGYGYTF,TGCAGCGTTGCTGAAGGGGGCTATGGCTACACCTTC
TRBJ2-3,TRBV18,NA,few,CASSNLRGSPTDTQYF,TGTGCCAGCTCAAATCTTCGGGGTTCCCCCACAGATACGCAGTATTTT
TRBJ1-2,TRBV7-2,NA,many,CASSPQQGPYGYTF,TGTGCCAGCAGCCCTCAACAGGGCCCCTATGGCTACACCTTC
TRBJ1-1,TRBV11-3,NA,NA,CASSGNGNTEAFF,TGTGCCAGCTCGGGCAATGGGAACACTGAAGCTTTCTTT
TRBJ1-6,TRBV11-2,NA,NA,CASSLNPGTNSPLHF,TGTGCCAGCAGCTTGAACCCAGGGACTAATTCACCCCTCCACTTT
TRBJ2-5,TRBV11-2,NA,many,CASAPGLIETQYF,TGTGCCAGCGCGCCGGGACTGATAGAGACCCAGTACTTC
TRBJ2-1,TRBV7-9,NA,few,CASSLEVGLENLNEQFF,TGTGCCAGCAGCTTAGAGGTGGGGCTAGAAAATTTGAATGAGCAGTTCTTC
TRBJ1-1,TRBV9,NA,few,CASSVLAGAIAEAFF,TGTGCCAGCAGCGTGTTAGCGGGGGCTATCGCTGAAGCTTTCTTT
TRBJ2-3,TRBV12-3/TRBV12-4,NA,few,CASIQGLGIDTQYF,TGTGCCAGCATCCAGGGGCTCGGTATAGATACGCAGTATTTT
TRBJ1-2,TRBV11-2,TRBD1,NA,CASSSPGQGGGYTF,TGTGCCAGCAGCTCCCCGGGACAGGGCGGTGGCTACACCTTC
TRBJ1-1,TRBV11-2,NA,many,CASSLDPGATEAFF,TGTGCCAGCAGCTTAGATCCGGGGGCCACTGAAGCTTTCTTT
TRBJ1-5,TRBV4-3,NA,few,CASSPFLNQPQHF,TGCGCCAGCAGCCCTTTCTTAAATCAGCCCCAGCATTTT
TRBJ1-3,TRBV6-5,NA,NA,CASSRTGGLGNTIYF,TGTGCCAGCAGTCGAACCGGGGGATTAGGAAACACCATATATTTT
TRBJ1-1,TRBV5-1,NA,NA,CASSLGGSWGRTEAFF,TGCGCCAGCAGCTTGGGAGGCTCTTGGGGTCGAACTGAAGCTTTCTTT
TRBJ2-5,TRBV7-2,TRBD2,few,CASNFKPGLGTQYF,TGTGCCAGCAACTTCAAGCCGGGACTAGGAACCCAGTACTTC
TRBJ2-2,TRBV7-6,NA,few,CASSRDVGNTGELFF,TGTGCCAGCAGCCGGGACGTCGGGAACACCGGGGAGCTGTTTTTT
TRBJ2-1,TRBV4-3,TRBD2,many,CASSQDELTGGRPNNEQFF,TGCGCCAGCAGCCAAGATGAATTGACGGGGGGGAGGCCCAACAATGAGCAGTTCTTC
TRBJ2-5,TRBV7-9,TRBD1,few,CASSLKETGTETQYF,TGTGCCAGCAGCTTAAAAGAGACAGGGACAGAGACCCAGTACTTC
TRBJ2-7,TRBV6-2/TRBV6-3,TRBD1,many,CASSDGQGHEQYF,TGTGCCAGCAGTGACGGACAGGGCCACGAGCAGTACTTC
TRBJ1-2,TRBV18,NA,many,CASSPGEATYYGYTF,TGTGCCAGCTCACCCGGGGAGGCTACCTACTATGGCTACACCTTC
TRBJ2-3,TRBV7-2,NA,few,CASSQGITRTDTQYF,TGTGCCAGCAGTCAAGGGATTACACGCACAGATACGCAGTATTTT
TRBJ2-2,TRBV21-1,NA,NA,CASSKVVDTGELFF,TGTGCCAGCAGCAAAGTGGTGGACACCGGGGAGCTGTTTTTT
TRBJ1-2,TRBV29-1,TRBD1,many,CSVEDTGQEYGYTF,TGCAGCGTTGAAGATACGGGACAGGAGTATGGCTACACCTTC